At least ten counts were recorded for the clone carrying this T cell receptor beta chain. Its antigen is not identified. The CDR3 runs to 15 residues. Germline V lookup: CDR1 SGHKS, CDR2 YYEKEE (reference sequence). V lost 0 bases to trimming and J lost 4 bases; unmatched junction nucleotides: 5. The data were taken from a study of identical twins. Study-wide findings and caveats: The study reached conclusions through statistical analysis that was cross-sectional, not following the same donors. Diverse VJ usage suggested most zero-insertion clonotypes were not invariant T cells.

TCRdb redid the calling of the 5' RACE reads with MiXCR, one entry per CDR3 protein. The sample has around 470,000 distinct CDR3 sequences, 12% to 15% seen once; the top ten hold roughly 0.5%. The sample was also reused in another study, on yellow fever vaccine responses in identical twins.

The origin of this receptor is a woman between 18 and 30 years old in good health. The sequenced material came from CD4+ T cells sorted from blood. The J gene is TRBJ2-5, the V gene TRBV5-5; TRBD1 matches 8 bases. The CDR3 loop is CASSLDGTGGETQYF. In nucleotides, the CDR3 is TGTGCCAGCAGCTTGGATGGGACAGGTGGAGAGACCCAGTACTTC.